The 8 T cell receptor beta chains below were found in one sample sequenced in a study of blood T cell repertoires in COVID-19. The protocol was immunoSEQ multiplex PCR, while the TCRdb copy is restricted to in-frame clones and leaves out a portion. Among about 91,000 clones listed, about 86% were seen once. Sequencing used peripheral blood. Every receptor here comes from a woman between 65 and 79 years old with acute or convalescent COVID-19.

The chain carries TRBV5-1 and TRBJ2-5, with D perhaps TRBD2 (5 bases). There are 16 residues in the CDR3. CDR1 is SGHRS, CDR2 YFSETQ, per germline. The V end was cut by 2 bases, the J end by 5 bases, with 19 bases between. CDR3 residues: CASSLAALPAWETQYF. Here the CDR3 DNA reads TGCGCCAGCAGCTTAGCGGCACTGCCTGCATGGGAGACCCAGTACTTC.

V is TRBV10-1 and J is TRBJ2-5; 9 bases align to TRBD2. Germline V CDR1 and CDR2: WNHNN, SYGVQD (reference sequence). J was trimmed by 2 bases and V by 2 bases; bases with no gene match: 0. The CDR3 consists of 14 residues. The CDR3 nucleotides are TGCGCCAGCAGTGAGCTAGCGGGACAAGAGACCCAGTACTTC. Amino acid sequence: CASSELAGQETQYF.

Concerning this clone: Compared with germline, one end of the junction differs, possibly owing to a read error. The chain couples TRBV27 to TRBJ2-7, with 7 bases that match TRBD2. CDR1 and CDR2 (germline): MNHEY, SMNVEV (reference sequence). This CDR3 is 15 amino acids long. CDR3 residues: CASSLGPSGQYGQYF. CDR3 nucleotides: TGTGCCAGCAGTTTAGGGCCTAGCGGACAATACGGGCAGTACTTC.

This sequence joins TRBV10-3 and TRBJ1-2, with D possibly matching TRBD1 (6 bases). The CDR3 length is 13 residues. CDR1 and CDR2 from the germline V gene are ENHRY and SYGVKD. The V gene lost 2 bases and the J gene lost 7 bases, with 11 bases spanning the gap. The CDR3, as DNA: TGTGCCATCAGTGAGGCGGGGGCGCTTGGCTACACCTTC. As protein: CAISEAGALGYTF.

The rearrangement links TRBV5-8 to TRBJ1-2, with 7 nucleotides matching TRBD1. J gave up 4 bases and V 4 bases, and 10 bases lay outside the gene matches. This CDR3 comprises 15 residues. Germline values: CDR1 SGHTS, CDR2 YDEGEE. CDR3 sequence reads: CASSPLGGTVYGYTF. CDR3 nucleotides: TGTGCCAGCAGCCCCCTGGGCGGGACAGTCTATGGCTACACCTTC.

This clone showed up just a few times. The chain recombines TRBV19 with TRBJ1-1, with 7 bases fitting TRBD1. The CDR3 contains 14 residues. Germline-derived CDR1 and CDR2 are LNHDA and SQIVND (reference sequence). Trimming took 4 bases from V and 5 from J; bases not matched to a gene: 7. CDR3 loop: CASSTRPGGTEAFF. CDR3 nucleotides: TGTGCCAGTAGTACGCGACCAGGGGGAACTGAAGCTTTCTTT.

The rearrangement uses TRBV11-2 and TRBJ2-2; possible D gene TRBD2, 6 bases. Per germline, CDR1 SGHAT and CDR2 FQNNGV. The CDR3 runs to 14 residues. V was cut by 6 bases and J by 3 bases, with 11 bases left in between. CDR3 in DNA: TGTGCCAGCAGGGAAACTAGCCACACCGGGGAGCTGTTTTTT. It yields the protein CASRETSHTGELFF.

The rearrangement links TRBV4-1 to TRBJ1-3; TRBD1 is a possible D gene (5 bases). This CDR3 has 17 residues. Germline values: CDR1 MGHRA, CDR2 YSYEKL. Trimming stripped 2 bases from V and 2 bases from J, with 16 bases between. The CDR3 DNA sequence: TGCGCCAGCAGCCAAATTGGGCAGGGCGTTACTGGAAACACCATATATTTT. It yields the protein CASSQIGQGVTGNTIYF.